This TCR beta chain was retrieved from a study of blood T cell repertoires in COVID-19. This CDR3 has 14 residues. The V segment lost 5 bases and the J segment 12 bases; nucleotides outside the gene matches: 10. Germline V gene data show CDR1 as MDHEN and CDR2 as SYDVKM. Ages ranged from roughly 18 to 100 years, with residence in 24 US areas. The assay was immunoSEQ multiplex PCR, and TCRdb's table has in-frame clones only and misses some. The sample shows a few hundred thousand clones, about 88% of them seen only once. The TCR was taken from a woman in her forties or fifties who had been exposed to COVID-19. Sequences were obtained from PBMCs or T cells enriched from blood (not recorded which). This chain links TRBV28 with TRBJ1-6; 7 bases agree with TRBD1. DNA for the CDR3: TGTGCCAGCAGTCCCCGGAGGGGGCGGGGACCCCTCCACTTT. It encodes CASSPRRGRGPLHF.